A single sample gave rise to the 4 T cell receptor beta chains below, sequenced in a study of lung T cells in sarcoidosis with Löfgren's syndrome. TCRdb ran MiXCR on the reads and lists one entry per CDR3 protein. This table holds 58,000 or so distinct CDR3 sequences, about 20% found once. Sequencing was done on a sample of CD4+ T cells from PBMCs. The receptors shown here come from a human donor with sarcoidosis (Löfgren's syndrome or another form), or a control subject (not recorded which).

As regards this clonotype: A read error may explain this, as a much larger clone is one base away. This chain links TRBV6-2 or TRBV6-3 with TRBJ1-2, with D perhaps matching TRBD1 (6 bases). Germline CDR1 MNHEY, CDR2 SVGEGT. The CDR3 sequence is 13 residues long. Trimming took off 4 bases at V and 12 bases at J, with 18 bases between the two ends. CDR3 in DNA: TGTGCCAGCAGTTCCGGGACGACAGGCGGCCACACCTTC. Translating gives CASSSGTTGGHTF.

This clonotype was detected ten times or more. The chain couples TRBV6-1 to TRBJ2-2, with TRBD2 matching over 7 bases. Germline CDR1 reads MNHNS; CDR2 reads SASEGT. Trimming at V came to 7 bases and at J to 3 bases, leaving 14 bases not matched to a gene. The CDR3 spans 17 residues. The CDR3 spells CASTPTELAPDTGELFF. CDR3 DNA: TGTGCCAGCACTCCTACCGAACTAGCGCCTGACACCGGGGAGCTGTTTTTT.

Note on this clonotype: With a much larger clone just one base away, this may be a read error. V is TRBV7-2 and J is TRBJ2-3; 7 bases agree with TRBD1. Germline V lookup: CDR1 SGHTA, CDR2 FQGNSA. This CDR3 is built from 15 residues. The DNA for the CDR3 is TGTGCCAGCAGCTTAGCGATGGGGCGGACAGGTACGCAGTATTTT. This encodes CASSLAMGRTGTQYF.

This clonotype was counted between two and nine times. The chain has TRBV4-1 and TRBJ2-7, with D perhaps assigned TRBD1 or TRBD2 (5 bases each). Germline assignment: CDR1 MGHRA and CDR2 YSYEKL. The CDR3 is 15 amino acids. The V and J ends lost 0 bases and 1 base respectively, with 10 bases between them. CDR3 loop: CASSQDNWGSYEQYF. The CDR3 region has the DNA TGCGCCAGCAGCCAAGATAATTGGGGGTCCTACGAGCAGTACTTC.